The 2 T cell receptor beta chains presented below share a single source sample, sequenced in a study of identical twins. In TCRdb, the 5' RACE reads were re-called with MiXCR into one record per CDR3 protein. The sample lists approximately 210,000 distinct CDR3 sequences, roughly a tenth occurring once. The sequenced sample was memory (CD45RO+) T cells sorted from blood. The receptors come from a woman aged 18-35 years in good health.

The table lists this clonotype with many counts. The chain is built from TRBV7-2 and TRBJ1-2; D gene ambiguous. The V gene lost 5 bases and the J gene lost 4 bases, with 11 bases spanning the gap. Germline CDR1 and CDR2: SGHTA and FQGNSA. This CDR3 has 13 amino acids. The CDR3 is CASSPRTAYGYTF. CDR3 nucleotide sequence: TGTGCCAGCAGCCCCCGGACGGCCTATGGCTACACCTTC.

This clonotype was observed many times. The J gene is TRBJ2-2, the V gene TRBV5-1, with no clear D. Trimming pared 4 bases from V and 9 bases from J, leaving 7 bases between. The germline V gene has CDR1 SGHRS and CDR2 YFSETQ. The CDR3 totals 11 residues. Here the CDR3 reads CASSLDRELFF. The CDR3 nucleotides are TGCGCCAGCAGCCTTGACAGGGAGCTGTTTTTT. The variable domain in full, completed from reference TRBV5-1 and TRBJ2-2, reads KAGVTQTPRYLIKTRGQQVTLSCSPISGHRSVSWYQQTPGQGLQFLFEYFSETQRNKGNFPGRFSGRQFSNSRSEMNVSTLELGDSALYLCASSLDRELFFGEGSRLTVL.